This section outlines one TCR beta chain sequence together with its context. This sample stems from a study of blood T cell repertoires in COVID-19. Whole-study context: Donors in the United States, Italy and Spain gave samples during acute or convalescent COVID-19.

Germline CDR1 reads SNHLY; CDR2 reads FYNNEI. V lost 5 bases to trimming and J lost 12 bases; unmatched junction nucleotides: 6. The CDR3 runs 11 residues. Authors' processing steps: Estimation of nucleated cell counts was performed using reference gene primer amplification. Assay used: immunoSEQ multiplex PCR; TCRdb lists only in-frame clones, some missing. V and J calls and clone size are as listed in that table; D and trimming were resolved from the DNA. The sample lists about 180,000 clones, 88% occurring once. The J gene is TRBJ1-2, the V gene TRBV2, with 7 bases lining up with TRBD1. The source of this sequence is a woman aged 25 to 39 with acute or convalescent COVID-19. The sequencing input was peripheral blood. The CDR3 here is CASSKQGINTF. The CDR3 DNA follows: TGTGCCAGCAGTAAACAGGGGATTAACACCTTC. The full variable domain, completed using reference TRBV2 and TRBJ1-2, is EPEVTQTPSHQVTQMGQEVILRCVPISNHLYFYWYRQILGQKVEFLVSFYNNEISEKSEIFDDQFSVERPDGSNFTLKIRSTKLEDSAMYFCASSKQGINTFGSGTRLTVV.